This TCR beta chain is from a study (dated by TCRdb to 2015 to 2017). For context, the study as a whole: The study examined whether tumor-infiltrating Tregs in breast cancer are drawn from blood Tregs or arise in situ by conversion from other CD4+ T cell subsets.

Naive CD4+ T cells were purified with the Miltenyi Naive CD4+ T Cell Isolation kit, with Tregs depleted using CD25 microbeads. Tregs, naive and memory CD4+ T cells from tumor, blood and ipsilateral draining lymph nodes of five breast cancer patients underwent full-length TCR alpha and beta sequencing. Tumor tissue, along with lymph nodes from ipsilateral axillary dissection, was perfused with PBS, minced, and then digested using collagenase I and hyaluronidase. Mononuclear cells from lymph nodes or less than 65 ml of peripheral blood were isolated by Ficoll density gradient centrifugation. A purity exceeding 90% was confirmed by FACS for the sorted cell populations. This clonotype was detected once. Its antigen is currently not known. No per-base quality is available; no much larger clone lies one base away. On its own, one read is weak support. Full-length TCR variable regions were amplified by 5' RACE PCR using constant-region reverse primers, and then by semi-nested PCR using Nested Universal Primer A. Using the ReliaPrep RNA Cell Miniprep System, total RNA was extracted, and the SMARTer RACE 5'/3' Kit was then used to reverse transcribe the RNA into 5'RACE-ready cDNA. Multiplex adaptors were used to barcode full-length TCR alpha and beta libraries, and the barcoded libraries were sequenced on an Illumina MiSeq. In the paper's pipeline: Sequencing data were pooled across the five patients for each of nine subset-tissue groups and compared by unsupervised clustering of TCR gene usage. The Morisita-Horn index, with shared sequences weighted by their contribution to each repertoire, was used to calculate repertoire similarity. The public reads were quality trimmed at Q25 with fastp and then assembled into clones with MiXCR by TCRdb, keeping productive beta chains. Every distinct CDR3 protein forms one entry, paired with its most common genes and DNA. TCRdb's processing, not the study's, gives the V and J calls here. For this sample there are approximately 29,000 distinct CDR3 sequences; roughly 25% appear just once. Of the sample, roughly 4% falls within the top ten clones.

Based on the germline V gene (reference sequence), the CDR1 and CDR2 sequences are LNHDA and SQIVND. The CDR3 runs 14 residues from the cysteine to the phenylalanine. The entry retains the CDR3 DNA only, 42 bases that are in frame from base 1. Cut back by 3 bases and 5 bases, the V and J ends lie 11 bases apart. On the study overall, not on this receptor specifically: The TCR gene usage of tumor memory CD4+ T cells clustered together with blood and lymph node memory CD4+ cells and with lymph node naive CD4+ cells. Tumor-infiltrating Treg TCR alpha and beta sequences overlapped most with tumor naive CD4+ T cells, then with blood naive CD4+ T cells. The validation in the larger cohort was limited to a single TCR beta V-J rearrangement instead of whole repertoires.

The sequence came from a female donor with breast cancer. The sample comprised naive CD4+ T cells sorted from a lymph node. The meaning of the sample's cell subset or site label: naive CD4+ T cells, CD4+CD45RA+CD25-. The V and J genes are TRBV19 and TRBJ1-5; confidence is insufficient to name the D gene. The bases are TGTGCCAGTAGTATTGGTCGGATTTATCAGCCCCAGCATTTT. This yields the protein CASSIGRIYQPQHF.